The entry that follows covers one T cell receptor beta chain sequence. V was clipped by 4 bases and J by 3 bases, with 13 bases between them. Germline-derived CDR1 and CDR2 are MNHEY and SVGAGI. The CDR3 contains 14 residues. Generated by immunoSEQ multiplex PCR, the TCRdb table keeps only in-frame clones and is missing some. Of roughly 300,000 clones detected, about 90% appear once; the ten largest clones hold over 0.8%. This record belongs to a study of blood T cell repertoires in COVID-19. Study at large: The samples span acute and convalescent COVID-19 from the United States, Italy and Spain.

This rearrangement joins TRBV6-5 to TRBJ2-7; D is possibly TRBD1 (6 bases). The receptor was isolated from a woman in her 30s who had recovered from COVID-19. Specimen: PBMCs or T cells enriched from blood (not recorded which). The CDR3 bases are TGTGCCAGCAGTTCCAGACAGGAAGGCTACGAGCAGTACTTC. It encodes CASSSRQEGYEQYF.